Listed below are T cell receptor beta chains from one sample, sequenced in a study of regulatory T cells in long-lasting Graves disease. TCRdb ran MiXCR on the multiplex PCR reads and lists one entry per CDR3 protein. The table has fewer than 350,000 distinct CDR3 sequences, about 18% seen once. Sample: peripheral blood mononuclear cells (PBMCs), taken at new diagnosis, from a patient treated with antithyroid drugs. These receptors came from a female donor with Graves disease. Both conserved end residues are part of each CDR3. A D gene is named only where the DNA matches it firmly. Only some rows state a clone size, as once, few, many or a class for expanded clones.

abundance	v_gene	j_gene	d_gene	CDR3nt	CDR3aa
many	TRBV30	TRBJ1-2	NA	TGTGCCTGGAGTGTATCCAATGGGGGCTACACCTTC	CAWSVSNGGYTF
NA	TRBV29-1	TRBJ2-1	NA	TGCAGCGTTGGACCGGGACACAACTACAATGAGCAGTTCTTC	CSVGPGHNYNEQFF
many	TRBV11-2	TRBJ2-5	NA	TGTGCCAGCAGCCCAGAGGCCCAGAATCCAGGAGAGACCCAGTACTTC	CASSPEAQNPGETQYF
many	TRBV5-1	TRBJ2-3	TRBD2	TGCGCCAGCAGCTTGGCCGGGCTAGCGGGACTAGATACGCAGTATTTT	CASSLAGLAGLDTQYF
NA	TRBV5-8	TRBJ1-5	TRBD1	TGTGCCAGCAGCAGGGGACAGGGTGCCAATCAGCCCCAGCATTTT	CASSRGQGANQPQHF
NA	TRBV19	TRBJ2-7	TRBD2	TGTGCCAGTAGTCCGAGACTAGCGGGTTCCTCCTACGAGCAGTACTTC	CASSPRLAGSSYEQYF
NA	TRBV5-1	TRBJ2-7	TRBD2	TGCGCCAGCAGCTGGCCCATGGCGGGAGGAGGCGAGCAGTACTTC	CASSWPMAGGGEQYF
many	TRBV20-1	TRBJ2-3	TRBD2	TGCAGTGCCTTCGGGGCTAGCGGGACTGGGACCGCAGATACGCAGTATTTT	CSAFGASGTGTADTQYF
many	TRBV27	TRBJ2-2	NA	TGTGCCAGCAGTTCGTGGGACCGACTGAACACCGGGGAGCTGTTTTTT	CASSSWDRLNTGELFF
many	TRBV7-9	TRBJ2-5	TRBD1	TGTGCCAGCAGCTTACCAGGGGGCCAAGAGACCCAGTACTTC	CASSLPGGQETQYF
many	TRBV5-1	TRBJ1-2	NA	TGCGCCAGCTCGGACAGTTCGAACTATGGCTACACCTTC	CASSDSSNYGYTF
many	TRBV28	TRBJ2-1	TRBD2	TGTGCCAGCAGTTTGGGGGGGATGAGTTACAATGAGCAGTTCTTC	CASSLGGMSYNEQFF
many	TRBV5-1	TRBJ2-1	NA	TGCGCCAGCAGCTTATCCGGGGGCTCCTACAATGAGCAGTTCTTC	CASSLSGGSYNEQFF
many	TRBV27	TRBJ1-2	NA	TGTGCCAGCTCCTACAACGGACGGGCTTATGGCTACACCTTC	CASSYNGRAYGYTF
NA	TRBV20-1	TRBJ2-1	TRBD2	TGCGGTGCCAGCGGGACCACATTTAATGAGCAGTTCTTC	CGASGTTFNEQFF
many	TRBV27	TRBJ2-2	TRBD1	TGTGCCAGCAGTTGGACAGGGGAACCCGGGGAGCTGTTTTTT	CASSWTGEPGELFF
many	TRBV6-2/TRBV6-3	TRBJ2-5	NA	TGTGCCAGCAGTGAGTTGGGCAGGACCAAAGAGACCCAGTACTTC	CASSELGRTKETQYF
NA	TRBV3-1	TRBJ1-1	NA	TGTGCCAGCAGCCAAGACGTAGGGAACATGAACACTGAAGCTTTCTTT	CASSQDVGNMNTEAFF
many	TRBV11-3	TRBJ2-5	TRBD2	TGTGCCAGCAGCTCAGGGACTAGCGGGATACGTGCGCAAGAGACCCAGTACTTC	CASSSGTSGIRAQETQYF
many	TRBV27	TRBJ2-1	TRBD1	TGTGCCAGCACGTACAGGGGATCCTACAATGAGCAGTTCTTC	CASTYRGSYNEQFF
many	TRBV28	TRBJ1-5	NA	TGTGCCAGCAGAGTTGTGAAGGGGAACAATCAGCCCCAGCATTTT	CASRVVKGNNQPQHF
once	TRBV3-1	TRBJ2-7	NA	TGTGCCAGCAGCCCCAATCTGATGAACCGCGACGAGCAGTACTTC	CASSPNLMNRDEQYF
NA	TRBV5-4	TRBJ2-1	NA	TGTGCCAGCAGCTTGGCGAGGGAACATGAGCAGTTCTTC	CASSLAREHEQFF
NA	TRBV6-2/TRBV6-3	TRBJ2-1	NA	TGTGCCAGCAGTGCGGGCGGTGAGCAGTTCTTC	CASSAGGEQFF
NA	TRBV3-1	TRBJ2-5	NA	TGTGCCAGCAGCCAAGATCCAAGATGGAGGGTAAAGACCCAGTACTTC	CASSQDPRWRVKTQYF
many	TRBV24-1	TRBJ2-1	TRBD1	TGTGCCACCAGTGATGGACAGGGATCCGGCGCCTGGGCCTACAATGAGCAGTTCTTC	CATSDGQGSGAWAYNEQFF
many	TRBV11-3	TRBJ2-1	TRBD1	TGTGCCAGCAGCGAAGGACAGGGTGGGGGCAATGAGCAGTTCTTC	CASSEGQGGGNEQFF
NA	TRBV5-6	TRBJ2-2	TRBD2	TGTGCCAGCAGTCACACTAGCGGGACAACCGGGGAGCTGTTTTTT	CASSHTSGTTGELFF
many	TRBV12-3/TRBV12-4	TRBJ1-5	NA	TGTGCCAGCAGATCGGGATCTAGCAATCAGCCCCAGCATTTT	CASRSGSSNQPQHF
many	TRBV12-3/TRBV12-4	TRBJ2-3	TRBD2	TGTGCCAGCAGTCGACTAGCGGAAAGCACAGATACGCAGTATTTT	CASSRLAESTDTQYF
many	TRBV30	TRBJ2-1	NA	TGTGCCTGGAGTGTAGCGGGCGCCTTCACAAACTTC	CAWSVAGAFTNF
many	TRBV3-1	TRBJ1-1	NA	TGTGCCAGCAGCCCGTCGCCGGGTCTCGCGGGCACTGAAGCTTTCTTT	CASSPSPGLAGTEAFF
few	TRBV5-1	TRBJ2-1	NA	TGCGCCAGCGGTGCGCTGAGCTCCTACAATGAGCAGTTCTTC	CASGALSSYNEQFF
many	TRBV5-1	TRBJ2-3	TRBD2	TGCGCCAGCAGCTTGGCGGGGGGGATCATCACAGATACGCAGTATTTT	CASSLAGGIITDTQYF
many	TRBV19	TRBJ2-7	TRBD1	TGTGCCAGTAGCCCAGGGGGATGGTCCTACGAGCAGTACTTC	CASSPGGWSYEQYF
many	TRBV11-2	TRBJ2-7	TRBD1	TGTGCCAGCAGCTCAAACGCGGGACAGGGGTCCTACGAGCAGTACTTC	CASSSNAGQGSYEQYF